This T cell receptor beta chain is from a study of cytomegalovirus exposure and HLA in healthy donors. General observations from the study: Some TCR beta chains (roughly 150 of them) were listed as cytomegalovirus-associated. Rare sequences made up most TCRs, while some public TCRs were found in many donors. Reports described diagnosis of cytomegalovirus status by the classifier as highly specific and sensitive.

The V end lost 5 bases, the J end lost 2 bases, and 15 bases lay between the germline ends. Germline CDR1 reads SGHTA; CDR2 reads FQGNSA. CDR3 length: 16 amino acids. Only in-frame clones appear in the TCRdb table, and some are missing; sequencing was by immunoSEQ multiplex PCR. The sample has 100,000 or so clones, more than 75% seen once. A note on this clone: What it binds is unknown.

This receptor was obtained from a man between 18 and 29 years old in good health and CMV-seropositive. The specimen sequenced was PBMCs. The J gene is TRBJ2-2, the V gene TRBV7-2; the D is unclear. CDR3 region: CASSTRRNTNTGELFF. Here the CDR3 DNA reads TGTGCCAGCAGCACCCGGCGGAACACCAACACCGGGGAGCTGTTTTTT.